Listed below are T cell receptor beta chains from one sample, sequenced in a study of cytomegalovirus exposure and HLA in healthy donors. Data came from immunoSEQ multiplex PCR; TCRdb stores just in-frame clones and leaves some out. The table shows about 220,000 clones, with around 90% occurring only once. Material for sequencing was PBMCs. The receptor set was obtained from a woman in her late teens or twenties in good health and CMV-seronegative. Both conserved end residues are trimmed from each CDR3. Each record gives: CDR3 protein, D gene, clone size, V gene, J gene. The D gene is left open where the match is weak. Only some rows state a clone size, as once, few, many or a class for expanded clones.

CDR3 protein: ASSLGTGRHTIY; D gene: TRBD1; clone size: .; V gene: TRBV5-4; J gene: TRBJ1-3
CDR3 protein: ASSVIQGVTGELF; D gene: TRBD1; clone size: .; V gene: TRBV6-1; J gene: TRBJ2-2
CDR3 protein: ASSSSTGRAGEQY; D gene: .; clone size: .; V gene: TRBV27; J gene: TRBJ2-7
CDR3 protein: ASSSSLGMF; D gene: .; clone size: .; V gene: TRBV11-2; J gene: TRBJ2-1
CDR3 protein: ASSPGLAGVTWADTQY; D gene: TRBD2; clone size: .; V gene: TRBV4-1; J gene: TRBJ2-3
CDR3 protein: ASSEQGAPETQY; D gene: TRBD1; clone size: .; V gene: TRBV6-1; J gene: TRBJ2-5
CDR3 protein: ASSLRGRSSDEQF; D gene: TRBD2; clone size: .; V gene: TRBV5-1; J gene: TRBJ2-1
CDR3 protein: ASSIGQPGNTIY; D gene: .; clone size: .; V gene: TRBV19; J gene: TRBJ1-3
CDR3 protein: ASSRTGGITYEQY; D gene: TRBD1; clone size: .; V gene: TRBV5-1; J gene: TRBJ2-7
CDR3 protein: ASSLFGGSQQY; D gene: .; clone size: .; V gene: TRBV11-2; J gene: TRBJ2-7
CDR3 protein: ASAESGGGYEQY; D gene: TRBD1; clone size: .; V gene: TRBV27; J gene: TRBJ2-7
CDR3 protein: ASSPSRGYEQF; D gene: .; clone size: .; V gene: TRBV7-3; J gene: TRBJ2-1
CDR3 protein: ASSQGEAAGQF; D gene: .; clone size: .; V gene: TRBV4-1; J gene: TRBJ2-1
CDR3 protein: ASSSGQSVIYEQY; D gene: .; clone size: .; V gene: TRBV7-9; J gene: TRBJ2-7
CDR3 protein: ASSSPRENTGELF; D gene: .; clone size: .; V gene: TRBV27; J gene: TRBJ2-2
CDR3 protein: ASSFLAGADTEAF; D gene: .; clone size: once; V gene: TRBV5-1; J gene: TRBJ1-1
CDR3 protein: ASSLGPGGNQPQH; D gene: .; clone size: .; V gene: TRBV7-6; J gene: TRBJ1-5
CDR3 protein: ASSITAGSYNEQF; D gene: TRBD2; clone size: .; V gene: TRBV19; J gene: TRBJ2-1
CDR3 protein: ASSPRLAGVLDTQY; D gene: TRBD2; clone size: .; V gene: TRBV11-1; J gene: TRBJ2-3
CDR3 protein: ASSGLDGTDTQY; D gene: .; clone size: .; V gene: TRBV2; J gene: TRBJ2-3
CDR3 protein: ASSVQGRNTIY; D gene: .; clone size: .; V gene: TRBV6-1; J gene: TRBJ1-3
CDR3 protein: ASTLRAAKNIQY; D gene: .; clone size: .; V gene: TRBV5-6; J gene: TRBJ2-4
CDR3 protein: ASSPYFRGGTNTEAF; D gene: .; clone size: .; V gene: TRBV18; J gene: TRBJ1-1
CDR3 protein: ASSPGPVGEQF; D gene: .; clone size: .; V gene: TRBV18; J gene: TRBJ2-1
CDR3 protein: ASSLEIEEGEQY; D gene: .; clone size: .; V gene: TRBV7-9; J gene: TRBJ2-7
CDR3 protein: ASSVASGVYEQY; D gene: .; clone size: .; V gene: TRBV9; J gene: TRBJ2-7
CDR3 protein: ASSLRYEQY; D gene: .; clone size: .; V gene: TRBV28; J gene: TRBJ2-7
CDR3 protein: ASSVSRDSQQSTDTQY; D gene: TRBD1; clone size: .; V gene: TRBV9; J gene: TRBJ2-3
CDR3 protein: AIHRDRGYEQY; D gene: TRBD1; clone size: few; V gene: TRBV6-5; J gene: TRBJ2-7
CDR3 protein: ASSRAAGGDYNEQF; D gene: TRBD2; clone size: .; V gene: TRBV4-1; J gene: TRBJ2-1
CDR3 protein: ASSGGDQWAGELF; D gene: .; clone size: .; V gene: TRBV7-9; J gene: TRBJ2-2
CDR3 protein: ASSLRSGSSRYEQY; D gene: .; clone size: once; V gene: TRBV28; J gene: TRBJ2-7
CDR3 protein: ASSSMGQGSGNTIY; D gene: TRBD1; clone size: .; V gene: TRBV28; J gene: TRBJ1-3
CDR3 protein: ASNRYDRATDTQY; D gene: TRBD1; clone size: .; V gene: TRBV9; J gene: TRBJ2-3
CDR3 protein: ASSRSGGREVNTEAF; D gene: .; clone size: .; V gene: TRBV4-1; J gene: TRBJ1-1
CDR3 protein: ASSSIGGGEAF; D gene: TRBD1; clone size: .; V gene: TRBV7-3; J gene: TRBJ1-1
CDR3 protein: ASSLSPRRFGRPQHTQY; D gene: TRBD2; clone size: .; V gene: TRBV7-2; J gene: TRBJ2-3
CDR3 protein: ASSLDSLSYNEQF; D gene: .; clone size: .; V gene: TRBV11-3; J gene: TRBJ2-1
CDR3 protein: ASSLGQGAYTQY; D gene: TRBD1; clone size: .; V gene: TRBV7-2; J gene: TRBJ2-3
CDR3 protein: ASSDYRGTDTQY; D gene: TRBD1; clone size: .; V gene: TRBV10-2; J gene: TRBJ2-3
CDR3 protein: ASSVGQGNTIY; D gene: TRBD1; clone size: .; V gene: TRBV27; J gene: TRBJ1-3
CDR3 protein: ASSSLGVGSQETQY; D gene: .; clone size: .; V gene: TRBV5-1; J gene: TRBJ2-5
CDR3 protein: ASRADRGHTGELF; D gene: TRBD1; clone size: .; V gene: TRBV19; J gene: TRBJ2-2
CDR3 protein: ASSPGGAVDTQY; D gene: .; clone size: .; V gene: TRBV13; J gene: TRBJ2-3
CDR3 protein: AISDHRQGAETQY; D gene: TRBD1; clone size: few; V gene: TRBV10-3; J gene: TRBJ2-5
CDR3 protein: ASSLPGQSEAF; D gene: TRBD1; clone size: .; V gene: TRBV27; J gene: TRBJ1-1
CDR3 protein: ASSEALQGLAGGSYNEQF; D gene: TRBD2; clone size: .; V gene: TRBV6-1; J gene: TRBJ2-1
CDR3 protein: ASSFYSYEQY; D gene: .; clone size: few; V gene: TRBV13; J gene: TRBJ2-7
CDR3 protein: ASTLPGIGGYT; D gene: .; clone size: .; V gene: TRBV6-5; J gene: TRBJ1-2
CDR3 protein: ASSLRGARNYNEQF; D gene: .; clone size: once; V gene: TRBV28; J gene: TRBJ2-1
CDR3 protein: ASSSGSLYEQY; D gene: .; clone size: .; V gene: TRBV28; J gene: TRBJ2-7
CDR3 protein: ASSPAGVSRETQY; D gene: .; clone size: .; V gene: TRBV27; J gene: TRBJ2-5
CDR3 protein: ASSEVSYTGELF; D gene: .; clone size: few; V gene: TRBV2; J gene: TRBJ2-2
CDR3 protein: ASSTGLAGSTDTQY; D gene: TRBD2; clone size: .; V gene: TRBV7-3; J gene: TRBJ2-3
CDR3 protein: ASSFGTGYEQY; D gene: TRBD1; clone size: .; V gene: TRBV5-6; J gene: TRBJ2-7
CDR3 protein: ASSPRTSAETQY; D gene: TRBD2; clone size: .; V gene: TRBV7-2; J gene: TRBJ2-5
CDR3 protein: SVANPGDSSGANVLT; D gene: TRBD1; clone size: .; V gene: TRBV29-1; J gene: TRBJ2-6
CDR3 protein: ASTVGGTTQETQY; D gene: TRBD2; clone size: .; V gene: TRBV11-2; J gene: TRBJ2-5
CDR3 protein: ASSHRDSYEQY; D gene: .; clone size: .; V gene: TRBV7-9; J gene: TRBJ2-7
CDR3 protein: ATVPRHRSDYGYT; D gene: .; clone size: .; V gene: TRBV10-3; J gene: TRBJ1-2